This T cell receptor beta chain is drawn from a study of blood T cell repertoires in COVID-19 (dated by TCRdb to about 2020). Regarding the study in general: Samples covering the acute and convalescent phases of COVID-19 were provided by collaborators in the United States, Italy and Spain. Samples were obtained from the ongoing ImmuneRACE study (first 160 participants) and from 950 to 1,500 subjects provided by 6 global collaborators. HLA class I and class II types, where available, came from metadata supplied by the sample provider rather than from assay-based typing. The prospective study material was composed of cDNA or gDNA derived from T cells, B-cell-depleted T cells, or PBMCs. A de-identified subject ID, COVID-19 status, age in years and sex were almost always included in the sample metadata. The repertoires were released in a freely available public database intended as a resource for research on the immune response to SARS-CoV-2. Subjects who had been exposed to COVID-19, were actively infected with it, or had recovered from it provided the deeply sampled blood TCRbeta repertoires that made up the dataset. The investigation overall reported the following: How much clinical and demographic metadata was included differed by source and by participant, and the metadata was provided uncurated.

The junction shows trimming of 10 bases on V and 1 base on J, plus 17 bases between the germline ends. The cysteine opens and the phenylalanine closes a CDR3 of 15 amino acids. The kept DNA is CDR3 alone, 45 bases in frame from the first base. From a lookup of the germline V gene, CDR1 and CDR2 are MRHNA and SNTAGT. Worth noting for this clone: Its antigen is not yet known. No much larger clonotype is one base removed from it; base qualities were not supplied.

TCRbeta CDR3 regions were amplified from genomic DNA by means of the immunoSEQ Assay, a bias-controlled multiplex PCR. The original methods were these. Within the assay, amplification of reference gene primers was used to estimate how many nucleated cells each sample contained. To quantify the absolute abundance of each unique TCRbeta CDR3 rearrangement, sequence reads were collapsed and filtered. For each sample, productive Simpson clonality was calculated as the square root of Simpson's diversity index across productive rearrangements. In its TCRdb copy, this immuneACCESS table keeps in-frame sequences only and misses some clones. Where compared with another copy, unresolved V genes explain less than half of these, and the others have no known cause. That table gives V, J and clone size, and the DNA gave D and trimming. The sample has roughly 140,000 clones on record, about 88% of them singletons. About 5.8% of the sample comes from the top ten.

Collaborating institutions collected whole blood in K2EDTA tubes following their own protocols. For TCRbeta analysis, collaborators shipped samples as frozen whole blood, isolated PBMCs, or DNA extracted from either of those sample types. Source material: peripheral blood. The chain is encoded by TRBV6-4 joined to TRBJ2-1, with TRBD2 perhaps the D gene, on 5 matching bases. The sequence was obtained from a human donor in a cohort sampled during active COVID-19. The base sequence is TGTGCCACCCGACCGAGGGCTAGTTCCTACAATGAGCAGTTCTTC. Its translation is CATRPRASSYNEQFF.